These 23 T cell receptor beta chains were all obtained from the same sample, sequenced in a study of PD-1 blockade in classical Hodgkin lymphoma. Generated by immunoSEQ multiplex PCR, the TCRdb table keeps only in-frame clones and is missing some. The sample records around 30,000 clones, roughly 70% being singletons. Each patient experienced a relapse that followed autologous stem cell transplantation, and brentuximab vedotin exposure varied. The sequenced sample was peripheral blood mononuclear cells (PBMCs), obtained before the second cycle of nivolumab. Source of these receptors: a human donor with classical Hodgkin lymphoma.

The V call is TRBV29-1, the J call TRBJ2-2; 7 bases are shared with TRBD1. This CDR3 has 13 residues. Germline V gene sequence: CDR1 SQVTM, CDR2 ANQGSEA. V lost 3 bases, J lost 3 bases, and 1 base stayed unmatched. DNA for the CDR3: TGCAGCGTTGACAGGGGGTACACCGGGGAGCTGTTTTTT. The encoded protein is CSVDRGYTGELFF.

This chain uses TRBV5-4 with TRBJ1-2, with D possibly matching TRBD1 (5 bases). Trimming cost V 1 base and J 5 bases, with 15 bases left between them. CDR1 is SGHNT, CDR2 YYREEE, per germline (reference sequence). CDR3 size: 15 residues. The CDR3 protein is CASSLRGTALYGYTF. CDR3 bases: TGTGCCAGCAGCTTGAGGGGAACGGCACTTTATGGCTACACCTTC.

V usage is TRBV5-6 and J usage is TRBJ1-3; 8 nucleotides match TRBD1. The CDR3 loop spans 15 amino acids. Germline-derived CDR1 and CDR2 are SGHDT and YYEEEE. V trimming: 3 bases; J trimming: 3 bases; junction bases outside the gene matches: 5. The CDR3 spells CASSSDRGFGNTIYF. In DNA form, the CDR3 reads TGTGCCAGCAGCTCCGACAGGGGATTTGGAAACACCATATATTTT.

The chain joins TRBV6-6 to TRBJ2-3; D may correspond to TRBD1 or TRBD2 (7 bases each). Germline assignment: CDR1 MNHNY and CDR2 SVGAGI (reference sequence). Trimming shortened V by 6 bases and J by 0 bases, and 13 bases separated the two germline ends. There are 15 residues in the CDR3. The CDR3 protein is CASSPRGGSTDTQYF. The CDR3 bases are TGTGCCAGCAGCCCCAGGGGGGGGAGCACAGATACGCAGTATTTT.

The genes are TRBV27 and TRBJ1-2; 7 bases align to TRBD1. The CDR3 has 16 residues. Germline V gene lookup returns CDR1 MNHEY and CDR2 SMNVEV (reference sequence). Trimming removed 6 bases from V and 5 bases from J; junction bases left unmatched: 15. The CDR3 is CASSRTGTSGWYGYTF. The CDR3 DNA reads TGTGCCAGCAGCCGGACAGGTACCTCGGGATGGTATGGCTACACCTTC.

The chain is built from TRBV9 and TRBJ2-1, with D uncertain. There are 12 residues in the CDR3. Trimming shortened V by 0 bases and J by 6 bases, and 4 bases separated the two germline ends. Germline CDR1 and CDR2: SGDLS and YYNGEE. The CDR3 loop reads CASSVGSNEQFF. The CDR3, as DNA: TGTGCCAGCAGCGTAGGCTCCAATGAGCAGTTCTTC.

Judged by abundance, this clone is medium-sized. The chain uses TRBV20-1 and TRBJ2-5; no reliable D call. Trimming took off 7 bases at V and 7 bases at J, with 10 bases between the two ends. CDR1 is DFQATT and CDR2 is SNEGSKA in the germline V gene (reference sequence). The CDR3 is 10 residues long. In DNA, the CDR3 is TGCAGTGTTGAAGACTTGACCCAGTACTTC. Protein sequence: CSVEDLTQYF.

This chain connects TRBV11-3 to TRBJ2-2; weak D call: TRBD2 (6 bases). V was clipped by 2 bases and J by 1 base, with 11 bases between them. Germline CDR1 and CDR2: SGHNT and YENEEA. The CDR3 runs 16 residues. The CDR3 region is CASSLSGTVNTGELFF. The DNA for the CDR3 is TGTGCCAGCAGCTTATCGGGGACTGTGAACACCGGGGAGCTGTTTTTT.

A remark on this clone: One end of the junction does not line up with germline, which may come from a read error. In nucleotides, the CDR3 is TGTGCCAGCAGTTACGAGGGACAGTCGGCCCAATACTTC. Its protein product is CASSYEGQSAQYF. The chain is built from TRBV6-5 and TRBJ2-5; 7 bases match TRBD1. The germline gives CDR1 MNHEY, CDR2 SVGAGI. There are 13 residues in the CDR3.

The chain joins TRBV19 to TRBJ2-3, with no clear D. This CDR3 is built from 15 residues. From germline, CDR1 is LNHDA and CDR2 SQIVND (reference sequence). Trimming removed 10 bases at V and 0 bases at J, with 17 bases between. This CDR3 is CATRTETLSTDTQYF. The CDR3, as DNA: TGTGCCACCAGGACGGAGACCCTAAGCACAGATACGCAGTATTTT.

The chain has TRBV5-1 and TRBJ1-2; D might be TRBD1 (6 bases). Germline V gene lookup returns CDR1 SGHRS and CDR2 YFSETQ. The CDR3 covers 14 residues. V was shortened by 4 bases and J by 7 bases, with 17 bases between the two germline ends. CDR3 sequence (DNA): TGCGCCAGCAGCGGCGACAGGTACGGTCGTGGCTACACCTTC. Its translation: CASSGDRYGRGYTF.

The gene calls are TRBV5-4 and TRBJ2-2; D gene uncertain. There are 15 residues in the CDR3. Between the trimmed V and J ends, which lost 6 bases and 2 bases, there was a span of 14 bases. Looked up from germline, CDR1 is SGHNT and CDR2 is YYREEE (reference sequence). CDR3: CASMPSDRNTGELFF. CDR3 DNA: TGTGCCAGCATGCCATCCGACCGCAACACCGGGGAGCTGTTTTTT.

V and J are TRBV27 and TRBJ2-2; TRBD1 matches 9 bases. Trimming removed 2 bases from V and 11 bases from J; junction bases left unmatched: 3. Per the germline V gene, CDR1 is MNHEY and CDR2 is SMNVEV (reference sequence). This CDR3 region has 13 residues. The CDR3 sequence: CASSLRDREELFF. The CDR3 DNA sequence: TGTGCCAGCAGTTTAAGGGACAGGGAAGAGCTGTTTTTT.

Sample share makes this clone medium-sized (0.01 to 0.1%). The sample carries other DNA sequences with the same CDR3. The chain links TRBV15 to TRBJ1-5; D not certain. V lost 1 base and J 4 bases, leaving 2 bases between the germline ends. From germline, CDR1 is LNHNV and CDR2 YYDKDF (reference sequence). The CDR3 contains 12 residues. For the CDR3, the DNA is TGTGCCACCAGCAGAGGAAATCAGCCCCAGCATTTT. Protein: CATSRGNQPQHF.

The chain employs TRBV7-2 and TRBJ2-7; 8 positions agree with TRBD1. The length of the CDR3 is 14 residues. J was trimmed by 0 bases and V by 5 bases; bases with no gene match: 3. Germline loops: CDR1 SGHTA, CDR2 FQGNSA. This CDR3 reads CASSSDRGSYEQYF. CDR3 bases: TGTGCCAGCAGCAGCGACAGGGGCTCCTACGAGCAGTACTTC.

The chain combines TRBV11-3 with TRBJ2-5; a possible D gene is TRBD1 (6 bases). Trimming stripped 5 bases from V and 6 bases from J, with 16 bases between. Germline V gives CDR1 SGHNT, CDR2 YENEEA. The CDR3 totals 14 residues. The DNA of the CDR3 is TGTGCCAGCAGCCCAGGGGTCATAGAACAGACCCAGTACTTC. Translating gives CASSPGVIEQTQYF.

This clone was seen only a few times. The rearrangement joins TRBV10-2 to TRBJ2-2; 9 nucleotides match TRBD2. There are 14 residues in the CDR3. Germline assignment: CDR1 WSHSY and CDR2 SAAADI. The J segment lost 4 bases and the V segment lost 8 bases, leaving 5 bases of the junction unmatched. The CDR3, as DNA: TGCGCCAGCGGAGGAGCGGGGGGCACCGGGGAGCTGTTTTTT. Its translation is CASGGAGGTGELFF.

This clone has a handful of counts. V and J are TRBV5-5 and TRBJ2-1, with D unresolved. This CDR3 region has 16 residues. V lost 0 bases to trimming and J lost 0 bases, with 10 bases between them. Germline V lookup: CDR1 SGHKS, CDR2 YYEKEE (reference sequence). The CDR3 spells CASSLGRSSSYNEQFF. CDR3 nucleotides: TGTGCCAGCAGCTTGGGGCGTTCGAGCTCCTACAATGAGCAGTTCTTC.

The chain uses TRBV19 and TRBJ1-5, with a possible D match to TRBD1 (6 bases). V gave up 7 bases and J gave up 0 bases, with 16 bases separating them. The CDR3 has 16 residues. CDR1 is LNHDA and CDR2 is SQIVND in the germline V gene (reference sequence). CDR3 in DNA: TGTGCCAGTACCGAATTAGGGGGTAATAGCAATCAGCCCCAGCATTTT. This encodes CASTELGGNSNQPQHF.

The chain joins TRBV25-1 to TRBJ1-6; 8 nucleotides agree with TRBD1. CDR3 size: 14 residues. V lost 8 bases, J lost 9 bases, and 9 bases stayed unmatched. Germline-derived CDR1 and CDR2 are MGHDK and SYGVNS. Written as DNA, the CDR3 is TGTGCCAGCCGGGAACAGGGGGTAGGTTCACCCCTCCACTTT. This gives the protein CASREQGVGSPLHF.

V is TRBV20-1 and J is TRBJ2-7, with TRBD2 as a possible D gene (5 bases). Germline-derived CDR1 and CDR2 are DFQATT and SNEGSKA (reference sequence). CDR3 size: 10 residues. The CDR3 is CSALGGEQYF. CDR3 DNA: TGCAGCGCTTTAGGAGGCGAGCAGTACTTC.

The rearrangement links TRBV4-2 to TRBJ2-1; weak D call: TRBD2 (7 bases). This CDR3 has 17 residues. CDR1 is LGHNA and CDR2 is YNFKEQ in the germline V gene. Trimming removed 1 base from V and 0 bases from J, with 13 bases in between. The CDR3 region is CASSQVRGGTSYNEQFF. In DNA, the CDR3 is TGTGCCAGCAGCCAAGTGAGGGGGGGGACCTCCTACAATGAGCAGTTCTTC.

This chain joins TRBV18 and TRBJ1-6; 9 bases line up with TRBD1. The CDR3 extends over 15 amino acids. V was clipped by 2 bases and J by 10 bases; unmatched bases: 6. The germline V gene encodes CDR1 KGHSH and CDR2 LQKENI. CDR3 sequence reads: CASSPVGQGESPLHF. CDR3 in DNA: TGTGCCAGCTCACCAGTGGGACAGGGTGAATCACCCCTCCACTTT. The full variable domain, with the rest looked up from reference TRBV18 and TRBJ1-6, is NAGVMQNPRHLVRRRGQEARLRCSPMKGHSHVYWYRQLPEEGLKFMVYLQKENIIDESGMPKERFSAEFPKEGPSILRIQQVVRGDSAAYFCASSPVGQGESPLHFGNGTRLTVT.